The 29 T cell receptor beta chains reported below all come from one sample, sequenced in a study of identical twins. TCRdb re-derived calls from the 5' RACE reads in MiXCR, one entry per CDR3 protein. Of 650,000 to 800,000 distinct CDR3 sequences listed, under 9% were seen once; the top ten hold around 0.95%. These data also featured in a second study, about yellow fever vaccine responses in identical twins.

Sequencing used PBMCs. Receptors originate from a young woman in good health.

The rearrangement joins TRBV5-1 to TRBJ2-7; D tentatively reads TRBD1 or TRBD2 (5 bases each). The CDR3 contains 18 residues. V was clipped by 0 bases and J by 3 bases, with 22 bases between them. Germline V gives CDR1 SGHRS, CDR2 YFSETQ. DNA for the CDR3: TGCGCCAGCAGCTTGGAATATGGGACCCAGTCCACCATCTACGAGCAGTACTTC. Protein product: CASSLEYGTQSTIYEQYF.

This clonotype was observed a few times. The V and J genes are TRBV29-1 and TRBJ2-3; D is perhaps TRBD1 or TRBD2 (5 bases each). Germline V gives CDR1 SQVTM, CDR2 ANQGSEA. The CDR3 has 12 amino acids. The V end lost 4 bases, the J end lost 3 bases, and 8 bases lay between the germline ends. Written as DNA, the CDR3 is TGCAGCGTTGGGGACGGGACAGATACGCAGTATTTT. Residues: CSVGDGTDTQYF.

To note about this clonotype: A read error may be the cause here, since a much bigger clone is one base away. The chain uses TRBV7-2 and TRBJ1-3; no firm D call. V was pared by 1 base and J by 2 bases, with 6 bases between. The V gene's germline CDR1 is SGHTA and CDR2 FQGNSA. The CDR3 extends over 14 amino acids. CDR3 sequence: CASSLGLAGNTIYF. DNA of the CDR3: TGTGCCAGCAGCTTAGGCCTGGCTGGAAACACCATATATTTT.

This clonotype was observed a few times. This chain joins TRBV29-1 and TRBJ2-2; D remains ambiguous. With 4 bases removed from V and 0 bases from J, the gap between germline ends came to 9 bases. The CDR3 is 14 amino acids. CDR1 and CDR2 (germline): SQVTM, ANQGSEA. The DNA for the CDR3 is TGCAGCGTTGTGGGTGGATCGAACACCGGGGAGCTGTTTTTT. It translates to CSVVGGSNTGELFF.

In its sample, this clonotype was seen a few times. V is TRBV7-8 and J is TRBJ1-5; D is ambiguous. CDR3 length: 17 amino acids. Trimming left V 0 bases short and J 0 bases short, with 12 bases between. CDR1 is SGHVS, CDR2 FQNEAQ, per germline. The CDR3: CASSLASGRISNQPQHF. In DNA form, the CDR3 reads TGTGCCAGCAGCTTAGCTAGTGGACGGATTAGCAATCAGCCCCAGCATTTT.

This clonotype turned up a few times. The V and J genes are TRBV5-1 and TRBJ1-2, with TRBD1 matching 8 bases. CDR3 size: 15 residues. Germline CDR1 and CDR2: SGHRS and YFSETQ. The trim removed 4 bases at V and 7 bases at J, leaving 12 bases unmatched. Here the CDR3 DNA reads TGCGCCAGCAGCCCGCGGGACACAGGGGGAGTTGGCTACACCTTC. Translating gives CASSPRDTGGVGYTF.

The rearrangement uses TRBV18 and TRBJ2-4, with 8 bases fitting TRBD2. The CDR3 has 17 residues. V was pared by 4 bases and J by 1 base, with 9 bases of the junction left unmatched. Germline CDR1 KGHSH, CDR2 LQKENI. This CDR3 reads CASSQAGVVMAKNIQYF. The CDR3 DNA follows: TGTGCCAGCTCACAAGCGGGAGTCGTTATGGCCAAAAACATTCAGTACTTC.

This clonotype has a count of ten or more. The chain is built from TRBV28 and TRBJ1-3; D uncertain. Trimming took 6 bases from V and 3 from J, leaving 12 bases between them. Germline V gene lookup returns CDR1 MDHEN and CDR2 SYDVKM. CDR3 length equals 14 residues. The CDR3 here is CASSARGFGNTIYF. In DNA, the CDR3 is TGTGCCAGCAGCGCCCGGGGTTTTGGAAACACCATATATTTT. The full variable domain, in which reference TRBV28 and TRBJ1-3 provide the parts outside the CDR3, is DVKVTQSSRYLVKRTGEKVFLECVQDMDHENMFWYRQDPGLGLRLIYFSYDVKMKEKGDIPEGYSVSREKKERFSLILESASTNQTSMYLCASSARGFGNTIYFGEGSWLTVV.

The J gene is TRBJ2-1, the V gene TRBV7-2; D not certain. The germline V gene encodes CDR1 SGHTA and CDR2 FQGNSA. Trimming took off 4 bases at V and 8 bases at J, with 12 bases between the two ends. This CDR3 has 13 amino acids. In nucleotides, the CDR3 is TGTGCCAGCAGCTCGACCCCGTCGGATGAGCAGTTCTTC. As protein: CASSSTPSDEQFF.

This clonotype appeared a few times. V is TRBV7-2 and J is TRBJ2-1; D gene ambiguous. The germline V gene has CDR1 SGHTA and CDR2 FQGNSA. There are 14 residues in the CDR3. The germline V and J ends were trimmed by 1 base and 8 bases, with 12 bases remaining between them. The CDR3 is CASSLEGSEDEQFF. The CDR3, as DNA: TGTGCCAGCAGCTTAGAAGGAAGCGAGGATGAGCAGTTCTTC.

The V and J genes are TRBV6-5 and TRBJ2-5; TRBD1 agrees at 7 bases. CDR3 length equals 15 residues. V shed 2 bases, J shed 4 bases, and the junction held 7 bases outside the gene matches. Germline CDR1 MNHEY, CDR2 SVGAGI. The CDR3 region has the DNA TGTGCCAGCAGTTACGTAGGACAGGCCAGAGAGACCCAGTACTTC. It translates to CASSYVGQARETQYF.

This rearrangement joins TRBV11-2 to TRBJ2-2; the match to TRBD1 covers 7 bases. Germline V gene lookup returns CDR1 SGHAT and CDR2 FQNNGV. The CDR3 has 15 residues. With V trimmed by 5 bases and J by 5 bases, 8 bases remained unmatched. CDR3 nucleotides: TGTGCCAGCAGCGATGAAGGGGGCATTACCGGGGAGCTGTTTTTT. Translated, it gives CASSDEGGITGELFF.

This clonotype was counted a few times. The CDR3 loop is CSAQGGDLRPYEQYF. DNA of the CDR3: TGCAGTGCCCAGGGGGGGGACTTACGGCCTTACGAGCAGTACTTC. V is TRBV20-1 and J is TRBJ2-7; D might be TRBD1 or TRBD2, each matching 7 bases. Germline assignment: CDR1 DFQATT and CDR2 SNEGSKA (reference sequence). V gave up 6 bases and J gave up 4 bases, with 22 bases separating them. The CDR3 covers 15 residues.

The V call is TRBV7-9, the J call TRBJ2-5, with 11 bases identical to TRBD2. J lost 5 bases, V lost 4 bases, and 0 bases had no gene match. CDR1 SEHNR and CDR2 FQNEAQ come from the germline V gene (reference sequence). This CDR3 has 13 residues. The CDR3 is CASSWTSGETQYF. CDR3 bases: TGTGCCAGCAGCTGGACTAGCGGGGAGACCCAGTACTTC.

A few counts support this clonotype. As DNA, the CDR3 is TGTGCCAGCAGTCCTTGGGAAAGGCAGAAAGAAGATACGCAGTATTTT. Translated, it gives CASSPWERQKEDTQYF. The chain recombines TRBV27 with TRBJ2-3; D remains unclear. Germline assignment: CDR1 MNHEY and CDR2 SMNVEV (reference sequence). The CDR3 length is 16 residues. The V end was cut by 5 bases, the J end by 5 bases, with 20 bases between.

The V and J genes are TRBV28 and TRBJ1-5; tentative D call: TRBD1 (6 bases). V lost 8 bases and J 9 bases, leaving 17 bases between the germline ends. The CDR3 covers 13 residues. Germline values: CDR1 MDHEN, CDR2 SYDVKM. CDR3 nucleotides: TGTGCCAGCTCGATCAAGGGGGGGCGGCCCCAGCATTTT. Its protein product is CASSIKGGRPQHF.

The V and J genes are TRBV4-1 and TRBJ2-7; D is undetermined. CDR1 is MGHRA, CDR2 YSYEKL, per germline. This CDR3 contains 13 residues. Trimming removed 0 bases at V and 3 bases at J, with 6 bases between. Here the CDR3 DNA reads TGCGCCAGCAGCCAAGATTCTATCTACGAGCAGTACTTC. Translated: CASSQDSIYEQYF.

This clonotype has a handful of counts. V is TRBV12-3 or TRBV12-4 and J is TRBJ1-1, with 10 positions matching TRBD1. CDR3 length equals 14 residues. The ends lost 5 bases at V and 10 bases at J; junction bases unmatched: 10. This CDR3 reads CASSPWDRGFGAFF. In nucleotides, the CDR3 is TGTGCCAGCAGTCCCTGGGACAGGGGATTTGGAGCTTTCTTT.

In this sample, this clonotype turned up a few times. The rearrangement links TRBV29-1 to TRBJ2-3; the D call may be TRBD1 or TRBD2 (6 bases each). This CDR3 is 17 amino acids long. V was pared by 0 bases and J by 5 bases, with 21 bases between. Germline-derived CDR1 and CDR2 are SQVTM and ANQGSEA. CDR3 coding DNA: TGCAGCGTTGAAGAGACTCCGGGACACGGGAGTATAGATACGCAGTATTTT. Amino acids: CSVEETPGHGSIDTQYF.

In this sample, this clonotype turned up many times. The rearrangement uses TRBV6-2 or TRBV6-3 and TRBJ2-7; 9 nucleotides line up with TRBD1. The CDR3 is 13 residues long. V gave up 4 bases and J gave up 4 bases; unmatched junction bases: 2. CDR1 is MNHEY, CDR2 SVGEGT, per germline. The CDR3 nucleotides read TGTGCCAGCAGTTGGGACAGGGCGTACGAGCAGTACTTC. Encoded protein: CASSWDRAYEQYF.

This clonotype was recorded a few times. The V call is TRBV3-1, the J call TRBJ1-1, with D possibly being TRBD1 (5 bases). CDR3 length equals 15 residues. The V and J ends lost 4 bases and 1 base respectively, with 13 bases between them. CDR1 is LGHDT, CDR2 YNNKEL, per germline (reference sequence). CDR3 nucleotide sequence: TGTGCCAGCAGCCCATTGGGGCTCCGGAACACTGAAGCTTTCTTT. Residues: CASSPLGLRNTEAFF. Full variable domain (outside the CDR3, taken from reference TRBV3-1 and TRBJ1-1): DTAVSQTPKYLVTQMGNDKSIKCEQNLGHDTMYWYKQDSKKFLKIMFSYNNKELIINETVPNRFSPKSPDKAHLNLHINSLELGDSAVYFCASSPLGLRNTEAFFGQGTRLTVV.

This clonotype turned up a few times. CDR3 DNA sequence: TGTGCCAGCAGGAATCAGGGGCTCACCGGGGAGCTGTTTTTT. It codes for CASRNQGLTGELFF. The chain links TRBV6-2 or TRBV6-3 to TRBJ2-2; D is possibly TRBD1 (6 bases). Germline V CDR1 and CDR2: MNHEY, SVGEGT. The CDR3 runs 14 residues. V shed 6 bases and J shed 4 bases, with 12 bases lying between them.

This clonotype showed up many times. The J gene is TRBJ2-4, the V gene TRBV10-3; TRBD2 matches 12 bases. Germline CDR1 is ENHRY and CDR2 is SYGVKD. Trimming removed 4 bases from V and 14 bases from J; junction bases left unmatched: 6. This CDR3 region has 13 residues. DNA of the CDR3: TGTGCCATCAGTGGAACTAGCGGGGGGTCGGAGTACTTC. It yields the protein CAISGTSGGSEYF.

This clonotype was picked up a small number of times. CDR3 sequence reads: CASSLFSGGRDTEAFF. DNA for the CDR3: TGTGCCAGCAGCTTATTTTCAGGGGGAAGGGACACTGAAGCTTTCTTT. The chain is built from TRBV7-9 and TRBJ1-1; 7 bases are shared with TRBD1. The V gene's germline CDR1 is SEHNR and CDR2 FQNEAQ (reference sequence). V lost 2 bases, J lost 3 bases, and 9 bases stayed unmatched. This CDR3 region has 16 residues.

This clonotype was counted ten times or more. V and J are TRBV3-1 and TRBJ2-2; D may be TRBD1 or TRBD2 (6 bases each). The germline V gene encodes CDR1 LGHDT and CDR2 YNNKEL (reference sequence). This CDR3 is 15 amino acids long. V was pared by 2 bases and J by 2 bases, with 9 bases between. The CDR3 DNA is TGTGCCAGCAGCCAAACAGGGACTAACACCGGGGAGCTGTTTTTT. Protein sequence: CASSQTGTNTGELFF.

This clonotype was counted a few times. The CDR3 region has the DNA TGTGCCAGCAGCCGTAGCGGGGGGGGTGAGCAGTTCTTC. Its translation is CASSRSGGGEQFF. The V call is TRBV7-2, the J call TRBJ2-1, with 11 bases that match TRBD2. The CDR3 runs to 13 residues. V lost 5 bases, J lost 9 bases, and 3 bases stayed unmatched. CDR1 and CDR2 (germline): SGHTA, FQGNSA.

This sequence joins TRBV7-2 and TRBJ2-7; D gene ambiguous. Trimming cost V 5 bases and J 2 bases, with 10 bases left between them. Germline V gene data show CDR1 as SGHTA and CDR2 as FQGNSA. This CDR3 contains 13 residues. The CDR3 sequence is CASSRTPTYEQYF. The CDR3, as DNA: TGTGCCAGCAGCCGAACCCCAACCTACGAGCAGTACTTC.

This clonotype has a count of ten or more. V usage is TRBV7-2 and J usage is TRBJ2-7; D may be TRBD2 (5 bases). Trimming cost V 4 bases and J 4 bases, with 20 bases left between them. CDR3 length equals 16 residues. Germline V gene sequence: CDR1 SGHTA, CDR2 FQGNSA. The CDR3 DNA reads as TGTGCCAGCAGCTACGGAGGTCTTGAGGCCGCGTACGAGCAGTACTTC. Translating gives CASSYGGLEAAYEQYF.

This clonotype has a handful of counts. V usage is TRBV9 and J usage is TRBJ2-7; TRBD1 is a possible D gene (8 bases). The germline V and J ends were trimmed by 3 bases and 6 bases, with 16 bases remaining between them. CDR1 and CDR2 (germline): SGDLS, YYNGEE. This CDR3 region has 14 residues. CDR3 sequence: CASSDTGGGPEQYF. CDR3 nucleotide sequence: TGTGCCAGCAGCGATACAGGGGGGGGCCCCGAGCAGTACTTC. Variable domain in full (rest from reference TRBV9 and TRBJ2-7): DSGVTQTPKHLITATGQRVTLRCSPRSGDLSVYWYQQSLDQGLQFLIQYYNGEERAKGNILERFSAQQFPDLHSELNLSSLELGDSALYFCASSDTGGGPEQYFGPGTRLTVT.